This TCR beta chain was identified in a study of T-cell reconstitution after alpha-beta-depleted transplantation in children. Study outcomes and limitations: At around two months after transplant, the alpha-beta T cells were reportedly derived from several hundred expanded clones that came from non-depleted graft cells. Counts and diversity of T cells one year after transplant came mostly from newly produced T cells.

In this sample, this clonotype turned up many times. The antigen remains unidentified. The authors prepared the TCRbeta library with unique molecular identifiers. TCRdb fed the PCR reads into MiXCR, producing one record per CDR3 protein. This sample yields 250,000 to 400,000 distinct CDR3 sequences, of which 20% to 30% are seen a single time; about 10% belongs to the top ten. This material consisted of PBMCs, mostly from graft donor cells, taken 180 days after TCRalphabeta/CD19-depleted stem cell transplant. The origin of this receptor is a male patient between 5 and 17 years old who had a stem cell transplant for acute lymphoblastic leukemia, so the T cells may come from the graft donor.

The CDR3 DNA follows: TGCAGCGTTGTTCTAGCAAGGGATGAGCAGTTCTTC. This codes for CSVVLARDEQFF. The chain uses TRBV29-1 and TRBJ2-1; D perhaps matches TRBD2 (5 bases). Germline V gene sequence: CDR1 SQVTM, CDR2 ANQGSEA. Trimming shortened V by 4 bases and J by 8 bases, and 12 bases separated the two germline ends. CDR3 size: 12 residues.